The 5 T cell receptor beta chains presented below share a single source sample, sequenced in a study of T cell repertoires in aging, cancer and after chemotherapy (dated by TCRdb to between 2017 and 2020). TCRdb shows the sequencer as Illumina MiSeq. Rearranged TRB sequences spanning V, D and J segments were amplified in a multiplex touch-down PCR with a mixed TRB-A/B primer pool. TCRdb trimmed public reads at Q25 via fastp, called clones via MiXCR and kept in-frame beta chains. Identical CDR3 proteins give one entry, which carries the most common genes and DNA. In this sample the table shows about 12,000 distinct CDR3 sequences, approximately 30% of which occur a single time. Of the sample, around 9.1% falls within the top ten clones. Genomic DNA extracted from peripheral blood, rather than sorted cells or RNA, was used as the source for amplification of TCR beta rearrangements. Source material: blood. These receptors came from a human donor in good health. The donor label of this sample is uncertain.

CDR3 sequence reads: CAWTRLAGGIYNEQFF. Here the CDR3 DNA reads TGTGCCTGGACCCGACTAGCGGGGGGAATCTACAATGAGCAGTTCTTC. The chain has TRBV30 and TRBJ2-1; 13 bases agree with TRBD2. This CDR3 is built from 16 residues. Germline trimming cut 4 bases from V and 3 bases from J; bases unmatched to any gene: 6. Germline V lookup: CDR1 GTSNPN, CDR2 SVGIG (reference sequence).

The CDR3 DNA sequence: TGTGCCAGCAGACCGCCGGGACTAGGGTTGGAGACCCAGTACTTC. Translation: CASRPPGLGLETQYF. J is TRBJ2-5 and V is TRBV12-3 or TRBV12-4; TRBD2 aligns across 8 bases. The V gene end was trimmed by 6 bases and the J gene end by 5 bases; junction bases not matched to a gene: 11. CDR3 length: 15 residues.

A few counts support this clonotype. The genes are TRBV30 and TRBJ1-3; D call uncertain. The germline CDR1 and CDR2 sequences are GTSNPN and SVGIG (reference sequence). The V gene lost 5 bases and the J gene lost 3 bases, with 23 bases spanning the gap. This CDR3 comprises 17 residues. The CDR3 nucleotides are TGTGCCTGGTCGCAGCGTCGACAAATTACCCTTGGAAACACCATATATTTT. This codes for CAWSQRRQITLGNTIYF.

The chain employs TRBV27 and TRBJ1-2, with 9 positions matching TRBD1. V was pared by 7 bases and J by 9 bases, with 6 bases of the junction left unmatched. The CDR3 is made up of 12 amino acids. Germline lookup yields CDR1 MNHEY and CDR2 SMNVEV (reference sequence). This CDR3 is CASTAGQGSYTF. In nucleotides, the CDR3 is TGTGCCAGCACCGCAGGACAGGGGAGCTACACCTTC.

This clonotype is medium-sized. The rearrangement joins TRBV29-1 to TRBJ2-2; 7 bases line up with TRBD1. Germline V CDR1 and CDR2: SQVTM, ANQGSEA. After removal of 4 bases from V and 6 bases from J, the junction contained 8 bases not matched to a gene. The CDR3 has 14 residues. CDR3 nucleotide sequence: TGCAGCGTTGGACAGGGCGGTTATGCCGGGGAGCTGTTTTTT. This codes for CSVGQGGYAGELFF.